This TCR beta chain was sequenced during a study of blood T cell repertoires in COVID-19. Study-wide background: Collection of acute and convalescent COVID-19 samples took place in the United States, Italy and Spain. PBMCs, B-cell-depleted T cells, or T cells provided the cDNA or gDNA that made up the material.

With 0 bases removed from V and 4 bases from J, the gap between germline ends came to 7 bases. Germline-derived CDR1 and CDR2 are SGHRS and YFSETQ. CDR3 size: 13 residues. Original methodology: Using reference gene primer amplification, nucleated cell counts were estimated. TCRdb's table, derived via immunoSEQ multiplex PCR, lists solely in-frame clones and lacks some. V and J calls and clone size are those listed in that table; D and trimming were worked out from the DNA. The sample has hundreds of thousands of clones; about nine tenths are singletons. The sequence came from a young woman with active or convalescent COVID-19. This chain uses TRBV5-1 with TRBJ1-2; tentative D call: TRBD1 (6 bases). Input material: peripheral blood. The CDR3 coding sequence is TGCGCCAGCAGCTTGGGGGACACCTATGGCTACACCTTC. This sequence encodes CASSLGDTYGYTF.